A selection of T cell receptor beta chains follows, all from one sample in a study of T cells in Graves' hyperthyroidism and ophthalmopathy. TCRdb fed the multiplex PCR reads into MiXCR, producing one record per CDR3 protein. Seen here are fewer than 900,000 distinct CDR3 sequences, roughly a sixth observed once, and the top ten hold 15% to 20%. The sample taken for sequencing was blood. The receptors originated from a woman aged 45-60 years with Graves' hyperthyroidism that later progressed to Graves' ophthalmopathy. The CDR3 runs from the conserved cysteine through the conserved F or W. A D gene is named only where the DNA matches it firmly. The size field is filled for only some rows; it gives once, few, many or a size class.

j_gene: TRBJ1-5; v_gene: TRBV12-3/TRBV12-4; d_gene: .; abundance: .; CDR3aa: CASSGGGASNQPQHF; CDR3nt: TGTGCCTCCAGCGGGGGGGGAGCTAGCAATCAGCCCCAGCATTTT
j_gene: TRBJ1-1; v_gene: TRBV5-4; d_gene: .; abundance: few; CDR3aa: CASSPTTEIRLKAFF; CDR3nt: TGTGCCAGCAGCCCGACGACAGAGATTCGCCTGAAAGCTTTCTTT
j_gene: TRBJ2-2; v_gene: TRBV19; d_gene: .; abundance: .; CDR3aa: CASSMREGDAGELFF; CDR3nt: TGTGCCAGTAGTATGAGGGAGGGGGATGCCGGGGAGCTGTTTTTT
j_gene: TRBJ2-5; v_gene: TRBV11-2; d_gene: TRBD2; abundance: .; CDR3aa: CASSLVARGGPETQYF; CDR3nt: TGTGCCAGCAGCTTAGTAGCCCGCGGGGGGCCGGAGACCCAGTACTTC
j_gene: TRBJ2-7; v_gene: TRBV7-3; d_gene: .; abundance: few; CDR3aa: CASSPLSTSYEQYF; CDR3nt: TGTGCCAGCAGCCCCCTCTCGACTTCCTACGAGCAGTACTTC
j_gene: TRBJ2-7; v_gene: TRBV12-3/TRBV12-4; d_gene: .; abundance: many; CDR3aa: CASRPDSTYEQYF; CDR3nt: TGTGCCAGCAGGCCGGACAGCACCTACGAGCAGTACTTC
j_gene: TRBJ1-5; v_gene: TRBV7-9; d_gene: .; abundance: .; CDR3aa: CASSRTASQPQHF; CDR3nt: TGTGCCAGCAGCCGAACGGCCAGTCAGCCCCAGCATTTT
j_gene: TRBJ2-7; v_gene: TRBV20-1; d_gene: .; abundance: many; CDR3aa: CSAVKTGTSYEQYF; CDR3nt: TGCAGTGCCGTCAAGACAGGAACCTCCTACGAGCAGTACTTC
j_gene: TRBJ2-7; v_gene: TRBV25-1; d_gene: .; abundance: .; CDR3aa: CASSSIRGQGPYEQYF; CDR3nt: TGTGCCAGCAGTTCTATCCGGGGGCAGGGACCCTACGAGCAGTACTTC
j_gene: TRBJ2-1; v_gene: TRBV19; d_gene: TRBD1; abundance: .; CDR3aa: CASSVDRDNEQFF; CDR3nt: TGTGCCAGTAGTGTGGACAGGGACAATGAGCAGTTCTTC
j_gene: TRBJ2-5; v_gene: TRBV30; d_gene: TRBD1; abundance: few; CDR3aa: CACIDAGQGASETQYF; CDR3nt: TGTGCCTGTATTGACGCGGGACAGGGGGCGTCAGAGACCCAGTACTTC
j_gene: TRBJ2-1; v_gene: TRBV3-1; d_gene: TRBD2; abundance: many; CDR3aa: CASSQDTSGGARQFF; CDR3nt: TGTGCCAGCAGCCAAGATACTAGCGGGGGGGCCCGACAGTTCTTC
j_gene: TRBJ1-4; v_gene: TRBV5-6; d_gene: .; abundance: .; CDR3aa: CASSLGGTYGKLFF; CDR3nt: TGTGCCAGCAGCTTGGGGGGGACATACGGAAAACTGTTTTTT
j_gene: TRBJ1-1; v_gene: TRBV6-5; d_gene: .; abundance: many; CDR3aa: CASSYLDGARTEAFF; CDR3nt: TGTGCCAGCAGTTACCTGGACGGCGCCCGCACTGAAGCTTTCTTT
j_gene: TRBJ1-1; v_gene: TRBV5-1; d_gene: TRBD1; abundance: .; CDR3aa: CASSYLGQKNTEAFF; CDR3nt: TGCGCCAGCAGCTATCTGGGACAGAAGAACACTGAAGCTTTCTTT
j_gene: TRBJ2-3; v_gene: TRBV27; d_gene: TRBD2; abundance: few; CDR3aa: CASSLFPTSGGSYTQYF; CDR3nt: TGTGCCAGCAGTTTATTTCCGACTAGCGGGGGGTCGTATACGCAGTATTTT
j_gene: TRBJ1-2; v_gene: TRBV20-1; d_gene: TRBD1; abundance: .; CDR3aa: CSARDLDRGIGGYTF; CDR3nt: TGCAGTGCTAGAGATCTAGACAGGGGTATTGGTGGCTACACCTTC
j_gene: TRBJ1-1; v_gene: TRBV20-1; d_gene: .; abundance: many; CDR3aa: CSAGGVLEAFF; CDR3nt: TGCAGTGCTGGCGGGGTCCTAGAAGCTTTCTTT
j_gene: TRBJ2-3; v_gene: TRBV7-9; d_gene: .; abundance: .; CDR3aa: CASSPKGGADTQYF; CDR3nt: TGTGCCAGCAGCCCCAAAGGGGGTGCGGATACGCAGTATTTT
j_gene: TRBJ1-3; v_gene: TRBV29-1; d_gene: .; abundance: few; CDR3aa: CSVRETGGNTIYF; CDR3nt: TGCAGCGTTCGGGAGACAGGTGGAAACACCATATATTTT
j_gene: TRBJ2-3; v_gene: TRBV7-6; d_gene: TRBD2; abundance: many; CDR3aa: CASSLLLAGATDTQYF; CDR3nt: TGTGCCAGCAGCTTACTTCTAGCGGGGGCCACAGATACGCAGTATTTT
j_gene: TRBJ1-4; v_gene: TRBV20-1; d_gene: .; abundance: .; CDR3aa: CSAVQGVDGKLFF; CDR3nt: TGCAGTGCGGTACAGGGAGTTGATGGAAAACTGTTTTTT
j_gene: TRBJ2-7; v_gene: TRBV12-3/TRBV12-4; d_gene: .; abundance: many; CDR3aa: CASSLVGYYEQYF; CDR3nt: TGTGCCAGCAGTTTGGTAGGGTACTACGAGCAGTACTTC
j_gene: TRBJ2-5; v_gene: TRBV7-3; d_gene: .; abundance: .; CDR3aa: CASSLSPAVGEETQYF; CDR3nt: TGTGCCAGCAGCTTATCTCCCGCCGTCGGGGAAGAGACCCAGTACTTC
j_gene: TRBJ2-1; v_gene: TRBV27; d_gene: TRBD2; abundance: .; CDR3aa: CASSSLGGGLRGEQFF; CDR3nt: TGTGCCAGCAGTTCCCTCGGGGGGGGATTACGTGGTGAGCAGTTCTTC
j_gene: TRBJ2-2; v_gene: TRBV7-6; d_gene: TRBD2; abundance: once; CDR3aa: CASSLVLAGTPGELFF; CDR3nt: TGTGCCAGCAGCTTAGTCCTAGCGGGGACCCCCGGGGAGCTGTTTTTT
j_gene: TRBJ2-3; v_gene: TRBV5-4; d_gene: .; abundance: few; CDR3aa: CASRRGALPRDTQYF; CDR3nt: TGTGCCAGCAGACGAGGGGCGCTTCCGCGGGATACGCAGTATTTT
j_gene: TRBJ1-1; v_gene: TRBV27; d_gene: .; abundance: few; CDR3aa: CASKEGLLGNTEAFF; CDR3nt: TGTGCCAGCAAAGAGGGTTTGTTAGGTAACACTGAAGCTTTCTTT
j_gene: TRBJ2-3; v_gene: TRBV10-2; d_gene: .; abundance: .; CDR3aa: CATQGGVSTDTQYF; CDR3nt: TGCGCCACCCAAGGCGGCGTGAGCACAGATACGCAGTATTTT
j_gene: TRBJ2-3; v_gene: TRBV5-5; d_gene: .; abundance: .; CDR3aa: CASSLALQGSTDTQYF; CDR3nt: TGTGCCAGCAGCTTGGCCCTCCAGGGAAGCACAGATACGCAGTATTTT
j_gene: TRBJ2-3; v_gene: TRBV20-1; d_gene: TRBD2; abundance: many; CDR3aa: CSASTSGASTDTQYF; CDR3nt: TGCAGTGCTTCGACTAGCGGGGCTAGCACAGATACGCAGTATTTT
j_gene: TRBJ1-2; v_gene: TRBV30; d_gene: .; abundance: .; CDR3aa: CAWSHNYGYTF; CDR3nt: TGTGCCTGGAGCCATAACTATGGCTACACCTTC
j_gene: TRBJ2-2; v_gene: TRBV11-2; d_gene: .; abundance: many; CDR3aa: CASSLEARGNTGELFF; CDR3nt: TGTGCCAGCAGCTTAGAGGCCAGGGGGAACACCGGGGAGCTGTTTTTT
j_gene: TRBJ2-3; v_gene: TRBV7-9; d_gene: .; abundance: .; CDR3aa: CASSPAGGVTSTDTQYF; CDR3nt: TGTGCCAGCAGCCCCGCCGGTGGGGTAACTAGCACAGATACGCAGTATTTT
j_gene: TRBJ1-4; v_gene: TRBV9; d_gene: .; abundance: few; CDR3aa: CASSPFSGSTEKLFF; CDR3nt: TGTGCCAGCAGCCCCTTCTCAGGGTCGACTGAAAAACTGTTTTTT
j_gene: TRBJ2-3; v_gene: TRBV19; d_gene: TRBD1; abundance: few; CDR3aa: CASSMDRGATDTQYF; CDR3nt: TGTGCCAGTAGTATGGACAGGGGCGCCACAGATACGCAGTATTTT
j_gene: TRBJ2-7; v_gene: TRBV5-1; d_gene: .; abundance: .; CDR3aa: CASSSQTLGAYEQYF; CDR3nt: TGCGCCAGCAGTTCTCAAACACTAGGGGCATACGAGCAGTACTTC
j_gene: TRBJ2-3; v_gene: TRBV11-2; d_gene: .; abundance: many; CDR3aa: CASSWDRTGTTQYF; CDR3nt: TGTGCCAGCAGCTGGGACCGTACAGGGACGACGCAGTATTTT
j_gene: TRBJ2-2; v_gene: TRBV7-9; d_gene: .; abundance: once; CDR3aa: CASSLWGAGANTGELFF; CDR3nt: TGTGCCAGCAGCTTATGGGGGGCTGGAGCGAACACCGGGGAGCTGTTTTTT
j_gene: TRBJ2-5; v_gene: TRBV19; d_gene: .; abundance: .; CDR3aa: CAAGTAKETQYF; CDR3nt: TGTGCCGCGGGGACAGCCAAAGAGACCCAGTACTTC